One and the same sample provided the 28 T cell receptor beta chains below, sequenced in a study of graft-versus-host responses after intestinal transplantation. Repertoires were generated with immunoSEQ multiplex PCR, while TCRdb's copy carries only in-frame clones and drops some. The sample holds 29,000 or so clones, about 85% seen once. The sample consisted of PBMCs, taken around 61 weeks after intestinal transplantation. Receptors were obtained from a human patient who received an intestinal transplant, so some T cells may come from the graft donor.

The chain uses TRBV9 and TRBJ2-2; D possibly corresponds to TRBD1 (5 bases). Trimming left V 7 bases short and J 6 bases short, with 13 bases between. Germline assignment: CDR1 SGDLS and CDR2 YYNGEE. The CDR3 length is 13 residues. CDR3 coding DNA: TGTGCCAGCGCCGAACAGGTTGCCGGGGAGCTGTTTTTT. Encoded protein: CASAEQVAGELFF.

The chain is built from TRBV6-1 and TRBJ1-5, with TRBD1 identical over 10 bases. Germline trimming cut 4 bases from V and 4 bases from J; bases unmatched to any gene: 4. The CDR3 runs to 15 residues. Germline V gives CDR1 MNHNS, CDR2 SASEGT. As DNA, the CDR3 is TGTGCCAGCAGTGCACGGACAGGGGGTAATCAGCCCCAGCATTTT. Translated, it gives CASSARTGGNQPQHF.

The chain has TRBV11-1 and TRBJ2-3; D perhaps matches TRBD2 (6 bases). The CDR3 runs to 15 residues. V lost 2 bases to trimming and J lost 1 base, with 10 bases between them. Germline V gene sequence: CDR1 SGHAT, CDR2 FQDESV (reference sequence). The CDR3 reads CASSLSAGRTDTQYF. Written as DNA, the CDR3 is TGTGCCAGCAGCTTATCGGCGGGACGCACAGATACGCAGTATTTT.

The chain has TRBV5-1 and TRBJ2-5; the D gene is possibly TRBD1 (5 bases). Trimming cost V 1 base and J 4 bases, with 8 bases left between them. Germline lookup yields CDR1 SGHRS and CDR2 YFSETQ. The CDR3 spans 13 residues. The CDR3 reads CASSLNRRETQYF. As DNA, the CDR3 is TGCGCCAGCAGCTTGAACAGGCGAGAGACCCAGTACTTC. The entire variable domain, with the rest obtained from reference TRBV5-1 and TRBJ2-5, is as follows: KAGVTQTPRYLIKTRGQQVTLSCSPISGHRSVSWYQQTPGQGLQFLFEYFSETQRNKGNFPGRFSGRQFSNSRSEMNVSTLELGDSALYLCASSLNRRETQYFGPGTRLLVL.

V gene TRBV5-4 combines with J gene TRBJ1-3; D is perhaps TRBD1 (5 bases). Germline CDR1 reads SGHNT; CDR2 reads YYREEE (reference sequence). The CDR3 spans 13 residues. V was clipped by 0 bases and J by 4 bases, with 5 bases between them. This chain's CDR3 is CASSLDRGNTIYF. In DNA, the CDR3 is TGTGCCAGCAGCTTGGACAGGGGAAACACCATATATTTT.

The V and J genes are TRBV27 and TRBJ1-1; possibly TRBD1 for D (6 bases). The CDR3 runs 12 residues. V lost 7 bases and J lost 10, with 16 bases in between. Germline lookup yields CDR1 MNHEY and CDR2 SMNVEV (reference sequence). The CDR3 region has the DNA TGTGCCAGCAAACCCCTGGGGGGGCGAGCTTTCTTT. Translation gives CASKPLGGRAFF.

This rearrangement joins TRBV5-6 to TRBJ2-5, with D perhaps matching TRBD1 (6 bases). CDR1 SGHDT and CDR2 YYEEEE come from the germline V gene. This CDR3 spans 15 amino acids. Trimming stripped 4 bases from V and 4 bases from J, with 17 bases between. The CDR3 DNA reads as TGTGCCAGCAGCCTCGACCTGGACAGACTAGAGACCCAGTACTTC. Its protein is CASSLDLDRLETQYF.

A single count supports this clone. The V call is TRBV4-3, the J call TRBJ2-5; TRBD1 matches at 8 bases. Matching the DNA end better, TRBJ2-7 makes the J call doubtful. The germline V gene has CDR1 LGHNA and CDR2 YSLEER. This CDR3 is built from 13 residues. Written as DNA, the CDR3 is TGCGCCAGCAGCCAAGTACAGGGGGGCGAGCAGTACTTC. Its translation is CASSQVQGGEQYF.

This chain links TRBV11-2 with TRBJ1-1; D not certain. The V gene lost 3 bases and the J gene lost 1 base, with 6 bases spanning the gap. Germline values: CDR1 SGHAT, CDR2 FQNNGV. The CDR3 is made up of 13 amino acids. The chain's CDR3 is CASSFTTNTEAFF. The CDR3 DNA reads TGTGCCAGCAGCTTTACGACGAACACTGAAGCTTTCTTT. Combining the CDR3 with reference TRBV11-2 and TRBJ1-1 gives the whole variable domain EAGVAQSPRYKIIEKRQSVAFWCNPISGHATLYWYQQILGQGPKLLIQFQNNGVVDDSQLPKDRFSAERLKGVDSTLKIQPAKLEDSAVYLCASSFTTNTEAFFGQGTRLTVV.

The chain employs TRBV2 and TRBJ1-1; tentatively, D is TRBD1 (5 bases). The germline V and J ends were trimmed by 5 bases and 2 bases, with 12 bases remaining between them. Germline CDR1 is SNHLY and CDR2 is FYNNEI. The CDR3 is made up of 14 amino acids. CDR3 nucleotides: TGTGCCAGCAGTTCGCAGGGCTCTAACACTGAAGCTTTCTTT. Amino acids: CASSSQGSNTEAFF.

The chain couples TRBV6-5 to TRBJ1-1; 7 nucleotides align to TRBD1. The CDR3 consists of 15 residues. Germline CDR1 is MNHEY and CDR2 is SVGAGI. The junction had 10 bases not matched to a gene; V was cut back by 5 bases and J by 4 bases. The CDR3 here is CASSALRGRRTEAFF. The CDR3 bases are TGTGCCAGCAGTGCTTTGAGGGGGCGCCGCACTGAAGCTTTCTTT.

The rearrangement joins TRBV28 to TRBJ2-5, with D tentatively TRBD1 (6 bases). The CDR3 contains 16 residues. Germline loops: CDR1 MDHEN, CDR2 SYDVKM. Trimming took off 3 bases at V and 7 bases at J, with 21 bases between the two ends. The CDR3 here is CASSFVGTPVGGTQYF. The CDR3 bases are TGTGCCAGCAGTTTCGTCGGGACACCCGTCGGAGGGACCCAGTACTTC.

This chain joins TRBV9 and TRBJ2-3; no firm D call. Germline V CDR1 and CDR2: SGDLS, YYNGEE. The V end lost 4 bases, the J end lost 1 base, and 4 bases lay between the germline ends. This CDR3 contains 12 residues. CDR3 loop: CASSTRTDTQYF. The CDR3 bases are TGTGCCAGCAGCACCCGCACAGATACGCAGTATTTT.

This chain joins TRBV4-1 and TRBJ2-1, with 7 positions matching TRBD1. Germline CDR1 reads MGHRA; CDR2 reads YSYEKL. After removal of 0 bases from V and 16 bases from J, the junction contained 9 bases not matched to a gene. This CDR3 is built from 13 residues. CDR3 DNA: TGCGCCAGCAGCCAAGAGGTCCGGACAGGAAACTTCTTC. Protein: CASSQEVRTGNFF.

The chain uses TRBV5-6 and TRBJ2-1, with D perhaps given as TRBD1 or TRBD2 (5 bases each). This CDR3 has 16 residues. Looked up from germline, CDR1 is SGHDT and CDR2 is YYEEEE. Deletions cut 0 bases from V and 6 bases from J, with 16 bases between. This chain's CDR3 is CASSLASGTESNEQFF. CDR3 in DNA: TGTGCCAGCAGCTTGGCATCCGGGACGGAGTCCAATGAGCAGTTCTTC.

This clone was recorded only once. V is TRBV11-3 and J is TRBJ2-5; 10 bases match TRBD1. The length of the CDR3 is 15 residues. The junction had 8 bases not matched to a gene; V was cut back by 5 bases and J by 5 bases. The V gene's germline CDR1 is SGHNT and CDR2 YENEEA. This CDR3 reads CASSPGTGETETQYF. The CDR3 coding sequence is TGTGCCAGCAGCCCCGGGACAGGGGAAACGGAGACCCAGTACTTC.

The chain carries TRBV30 and TRBJ2-3, with D possibly being TRBD1 (5 bases). V lost 2 bases and J lost 4, with 16 bases in between. The CDR3 length is 15 residues. Germline CDR1 reads GTSNPN; CDR2 reads SVGIG (reference sequence). The CDR3: CAWSPVGAVADTQYF. DNA of the CDR3: TGTGCCTGGAGTCCCGTAGGGGCAGTTGCAGATACGCAGTATTTT. The entire variable domain, with the rest obtained from reference TRBV30 and TRBJ2-3, is as follows: SQTIHQWPATLVQPVGSPLSLECTVEGTSNPNLYWYRQAAGRGLQLLFYSVGIGQISSEVPQNLSASRPQDRQFILSSKKLLLSDSGFYLCAWSPVGAVADTQYFGPGTRLTVL.

The gene calls are TRBV2 and TRBJ2-3; 11 positions match TRBD2. Germline CDR1 is SNHLY and CDR2 is FYNNEI. The V gene end was trimmed by 2 bases and the J gene end by 0 bases; junction bases not matched to a gene: 1. The CDR3 length is 16 residues. CDR3 protein: CASSERTSGSTDTQYF. As DNA, the CDR3 is TGTGCCAGCAGTGAACGGACTAGCGGGAGCACAGATACGCAGTATTTT.

The gene calls are TRBV6-6 and TRBJ1-2; tentative D call: TRBD1 (5 bases). The CDR3 has 15 residues. V was pared by 2 bases and J by 4 bases, with 14 bases between. Germline CDR1 and CDR2: MNHNY and SVGAGI (reference sequence). CDR3 coding DNA: TGTGCCAGCAGTTACCTTAGCGGACAATTCTATGGCTACACCTTC. It is translated as CASSYLSGQFYGYTF.

This chain links TRBV30 with TRBJ1-4; D possibly corresponds to TRBD1 (5 bases). The CDR3 sequence is 13 residues long. In germline, CDR1 is GTSNPN, CDR2 SVGIG (reference sequence). The V end was cut by 5 bases, the J end by 8 bases, with 15 bases between. The CDR3 loop reads CAWGTGIREKLFF. CDR3 DNA: TGTGCCTGGGGGACCGGGATTCGGGAAAAACTGTTTTTT.

The gene calls are TRBV7-9 and TRBJ2-3; D is unresolved. The CDR3 is 14 residues long. The germline V and J ends were trimmed by 4 bases and 2 bases, with 10 bases remaining between them. Germline V CDR1 and CDR2: SEHNR, FQNEAQ (reference sequence). This chain's CDR3 is CASSSVGFTDTQYF. Here the CDR3 DNA reads TGTGCCAGCAGCTCCGTGGGATTCACAGATACGCAGTATTTT.

V usage is TRBV30 and J usage is TRBJ1-5, with 8 bases fitting TRBD1. V trimming: 5 bases; J trimming: 6 bases; junction bases outside the gene matches: 6. The CDR3 is made up of 13 amino acids. Looked up from germline, CDR1 is GTSNPN and CDR2 is SVGIG (reference sequence). The CDR3 nucleotides are TGTGCCTGGGCCGGACAGGGAGGTCAGCCCCAGCATTTT. As protein: CAWAGQGGQPQHF.

This chain uses TRBV2 with TRBJ1-1; 10 bases are shared with TRBD1. The CDR3 is 18 residues long. J gave up 0 bases and V 4 bases, and 11 bases lay outside the gene matches. Germline V gives CDR1 SNHLY, CDR2 FYNNEI. The CDR3 DNA sequence: TGTGCCAGCAGTGGCCAGACAGGGGGCACGATTCTGAACACTGAAGCTTTCTTT. This sequence encodes CASSGQTGGTILNTEAFF.

V gene TRBV7-9 combines with J gene TRBJ2-1, with no clear D. The length of the CDR3 is 16 residues. Germline V CDR1 and CDR2: SEHNR, FQNEAQ (reference sequence). With 6 bases removed from V and 5 bases from J, the gap between germline ends came to 20 bases. The CDR3 region is CASSLILRKENNEQFF. The DNA for the CDR3 is TGTGCCAGCAGTCTTATCCTACGGAAGGAAAACAATGAGCAGTTCTTC.

In this sample, this clone turned up once. The chain employs TRBV6-6 and TRBJ2-5; 7 bases are a match to TRBD1. V trimming: 6 bases; J trimming: 3 bases; junction bases outside the gene matches: 7. In germline, CDR1 is MNHNY, CDR2 SVGAGI (reference sequence). This CDR3 is 14 amino acids long. CDR3 loop: CASRPPQGKETQYF. As DNA, the CDR3 is TGTGCCAGCAGGCCTCCACAGGGGAAAGAGACCCAGTACTTC.

V usage is TRBV28 and J usage is TRBJ2-5; 8 bases fit TRBD1. The J call could be wrong; TRBJ2-7 is a better fit for the DNA end. Germline CDR1 and CDR2: MDHEN and SYDVKM. This CDR3 has 16 amino acids. The CDR3 loop is CASSPSRDRGSYEQYF. The CDR3 nucleotides read TGTGCCAGCAGTCCGTCCCGAGACAGGGGCTCCTACGAGCAGTACTTC.

The J gene is TRBJ2-2, the V gene TRBV27; D not certain. Germline V gives CDR1 MNHEY, CDR2 SMNVEV (reference sequence). Trimming removed 3 bases at V and 0 bases at J, with 8 bases between. The CDR3 covers 15 residues. The CDR3 bases are TGTGCCAGCAGTTTTTCTCAGGCGAACACCGGGGAGCTGTTTTTT. Translated: CASSFSQANTGELFF.

The rearrangement joins TRBV5-5 to TRBJ2-2; D ambiguous. This CDR3 contains 12 residues. With 4 bases removed from V and 8 bases from J, the gap between germline ends came to 9 bases. In germline, CDR1 is SGHKS, CDR2 YYEKEE (reference sequence). The DNA for the CDR3 is TGTGCCAGCAGCCACCCACGGGGGGAGCTGTTTTTT. Amino acids: CASSHPRGELFF.